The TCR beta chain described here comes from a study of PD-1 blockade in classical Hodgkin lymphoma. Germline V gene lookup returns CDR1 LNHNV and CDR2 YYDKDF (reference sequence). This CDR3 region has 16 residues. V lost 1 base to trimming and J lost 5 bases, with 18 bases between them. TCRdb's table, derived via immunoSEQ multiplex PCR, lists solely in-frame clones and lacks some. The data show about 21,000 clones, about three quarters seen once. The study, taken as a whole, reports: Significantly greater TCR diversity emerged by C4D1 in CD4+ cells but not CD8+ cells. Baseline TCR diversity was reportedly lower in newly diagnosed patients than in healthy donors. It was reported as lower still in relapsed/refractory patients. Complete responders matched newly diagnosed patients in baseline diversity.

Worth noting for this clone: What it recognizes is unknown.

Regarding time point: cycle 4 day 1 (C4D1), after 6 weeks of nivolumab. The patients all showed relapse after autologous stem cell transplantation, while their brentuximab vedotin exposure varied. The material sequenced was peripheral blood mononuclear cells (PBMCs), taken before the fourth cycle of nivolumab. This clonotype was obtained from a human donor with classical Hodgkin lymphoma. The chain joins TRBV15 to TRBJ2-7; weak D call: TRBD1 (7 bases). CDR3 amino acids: CATSRGGAGGMNEQYF. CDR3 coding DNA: TGTGCCACCAGCAGAGGGGGAGCAGGGGGGATGAACGAGCAGTACTTC.